This TCR beta chain is drawn from a study of beta chain features in type 1 diabetes. Findings and limits, study-wide: TCRB repertoires of naive, central memory and Treg cells appeared more similar among patients than among healthy donors. Researchers caution that PCR might favor shorter templates, equally among patients and controls. TCRB CDR3 length was moderately but significantly reduced in all four CD4+ subsets of Type 1 diabetes patients.

Sorting based on CD45RO/CCR7/CD25/CD127/CD95/CD27 separated CD4+ naive, central memory, regulatory and stem cell-like memory cells. CDR3 length: 16 amino acids. CDR1 and CDR2 (germline): SEHNR, FQNEAQ (reference sequence). V lost 5 bases to trimming and J lost 0 bases; unmatched junction nucleotides: 6. Expressed TCRB transcripts were sequenced, since all the RNA that had been isolated was reverse transcribed. The data were produced by immunoSEQ multiplex PCR, yet TCRdb's version contains in-frame clones alone and is incomplete. The table lists some 500,000 clones, roughly an eighth of them singletons. This clone was picked up a small number of times. Its matching antigen is unknown.

The J gene is TRBJ2-3, the V gene TRBV7-9, with TRBD2 identical over 9 bases. The sequence came from a woman aged 18-35 years in good health. Sequenced: naive CD4+ T cells from blood. The CDR3 nucleotides are TGTGCCAGCAGCCCCGGACTAGCGACGAGCACAGATACGCAGTATTTT. The encoded protein is CASSPGLATSTDTQYF.